Listed below are T cell receptor beta chains from one sample, sequenced in a study of blood T cell repertoires in COVID-19. Here immunoSEQ multiplex PCR was the method, and the copy in TCRdb shows in-frame clones only, minus some. The profile shows fewer than 65,000 clones, about 80% of them singletons. Material for sequencing was peripheral blood. All receptors come from a human donor in a cohort sampled during active COVID-19. Both conserved end residues are part of each CDR3. The order of the fields is V gene, CDR3 protein.

>TRBV4-1
CASSQELAGGYNEQFF
>TRBV12-3/TRBV12-4
CASSFRRQETQYF
>TRBV7-6
CASSLAGGTNTGELFF
>TRBV7-6
CASSQPTDSLYSNQPQHF
>TRBV28
CASSPGGGNSPLHF
>TRBV3-1/TRBV3-2
CASSYKRTYEQYF
>TRBV19
CASSAGANYGYTF
>TRBV30
CAWSFGAYEQYF
>TRBV27
CASSPQTARELFF
>TRBV10-2
CASKYGTSGSVEQFF
>TRBV6-1
CASSEGLEGYTF
>TRBV27
CASKFGTGAYEQYF
>TRBV28
CASRHAQGEKLFF
>TRBV18
CASSPPEPGQSSYEQYF
>TRBV11-2
CASSLAGAEAFF
>TRBV19
CASTTGNGYTF
>TRBV4-3
CASSQDLAGLTYEQYF
>TRBV7-2
CASSHTMAGKYEQYF
>TRBV11-2
CASSLAGGGADTQYF
>TRBV7-9
CASSASASSSYNEQFF
>TRBV10-2
CASKWAGSSYEQYF
>TRBV7-6
CASSLPGQGSTGELFF
>TRBV28
CASSLAGGIHEQFF
>TRBV13
CASSSRDRGRKDTQYF
>TRBV28
CASSPAGGDLYEQYF
>TRBV11-1
CASSYATGTYGYTF
>TRBV24-1
CATSAGTGMVYTF
>TRBV7-9
CASSFKTGQAYEQYF
>TRBV4-1
CASSQRGIGEAEFGTEAFF
>TRBV28
CASSLPEATGAFSYEQYF
>TRBV18
CASSPPGTVKVSNQPQHF
>TRBV19
CASSTGGEAFF
>TRBV7-9
CASSLAGGGGETQYF
>TRBV7-9
CASSLTLTTSWGETQYF
>TRBV5-4
CASSSLAGGQDTQYF
>TRBV27
CASSYNINSPLHF
>TRBV6-5
CASRQQGAGDTQYF
>TRBV7-6
CASSSDYQETQYF
>TRBV7-3
CASSKQGGVNTGELFF
>TRBV7-9
CASSPARGDEQYF
>TRBV30
CAWSLGRTGSSYNEQFF
>TRBV29-1
CSVEDGSNYGYTF
>TRBV6-5
CASSYTPRDTLYGYTF
>TRBV28
CASSLLGAGAEGGNQPQHF
>TRBV11-1
CASSLAATEAFF
>TRBV3-1/TRBV3-2
CASSYTSGGAHEQYF
>TRBV2
CATRDTGELFF
>TRBV29-1
CSVVWGADTQYF
>TRBV7-4
CASSLKVSSCDSDGRETQYF
>TRBV7-8
CASSFFKGQGNTEAFF
>TRBV27
CASSPDRGPNEKLFF
>TRBV5-4
CASSLSGSGANVLTF
>TRBV23-1
CAGTGDGSNQPQHF